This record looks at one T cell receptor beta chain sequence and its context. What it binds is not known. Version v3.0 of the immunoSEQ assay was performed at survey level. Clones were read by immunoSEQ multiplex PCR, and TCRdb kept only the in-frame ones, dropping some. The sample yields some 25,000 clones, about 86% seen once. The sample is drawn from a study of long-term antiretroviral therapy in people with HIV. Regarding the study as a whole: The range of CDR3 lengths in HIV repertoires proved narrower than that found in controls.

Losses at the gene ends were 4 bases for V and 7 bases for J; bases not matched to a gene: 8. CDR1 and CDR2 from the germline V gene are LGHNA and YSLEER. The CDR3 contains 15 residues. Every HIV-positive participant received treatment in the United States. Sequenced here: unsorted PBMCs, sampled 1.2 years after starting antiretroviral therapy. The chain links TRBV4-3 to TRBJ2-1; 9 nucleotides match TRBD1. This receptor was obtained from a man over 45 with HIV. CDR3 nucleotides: TGCGCCAGCAGCCGCGGGACAGGGAGTGAGAATGAGCAGTTCTTC. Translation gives CASSRGTGSENEQFF.